A selection of T cell receptor beta chains follows, all from one sample in a study of blood T cell repertoires in COVID-19. The table came from immunoSEQ multiplex PCR; TCRdb's copy has only in-frame clones and leaves some out. The data hold fewer than 250,000 clones, with 81% observed a single time. Sequencing was done on a sample of PBMCs or T cells enriched from blood (not recorded which). The receptors were sampled from a woman aged 50 to 65 with acute COVID-19. Each CDR3 is given with its conserved first and last residue. Clone sizes are given selectively: once, few, many, or a class where the clone is expanded.

TRBJ1-5 | . | TRBV7-2 | 15 | CASSPQGYPNQPQHF
TRBJ2-3 | . | TRBV11-1 | 16 | CASSARLAGSSDTQYF
TRBJ2-7 | few | TRBV18 | 16 | CASSPPGGSSSYEQYF
TRBJ2-2 | . | TRBV6-5 | 13 | CASSPSAAGELFF
TRBJ1-3 | . | TRBV14 | 16 | CASAQQEGFPGNTIYF
TRBJ1-2 | . | TRBV2 | 12 | CASGHSDYGYTF
TRBJ1-2 | . | TRBV30 | 14 | CAWKAQSGGYGYTF
TRBJ2-3 | . | TRBV9 | 16 | CASSVGRDRWADTQYF
TRBJ2-7 | . | TRBV12-3/TRBV12-4 | 12 | CASSFRGYEQYF
TRBJ2-1 | few | TRBV5-1 | 15 | CASRSGLVGYNEQFF
TRBJ2-6 | . | TRBV19 | 16 | CASSQEGPSGANVLTF
TRBJ2-3 | . | TRBV28 | 15 | CASSAGQRGADTQYF
TRBJ2-3 | . | TRBV7-8 | 14 | CASSSLLWRDTQYF
TRBJ2-7 | . | TRBV28 | 14 | CASGQGSSSYEQYF
TRBJ2-7 | . | TRBV7-8 | 12 | CASSLGTREQYF
TRBJ2-5 | . | TRBV5-1 | 15 | CASSSGLIQQETQYF
TRBJ1-4 | . | TRBV9 | 15 | CASSGGGMGYEKLFF
TRBJ2-1 | . | TRBV5-5 | 16 | CASSPLSRADYNEQFF
TRBJ2-2 | once | TRBV28 | 18 | CASSSVWGVRASFGELFF
TRBJ1-2 | . | TRBV10-3 | 12 | CAISEGRDGYTF
TRBJ2-4 | . | TRBV19 | 15 | CASRKGPQAKNIQYF
TRBJ1-5 | . | TRBV27 | 17 | CASSFGDRGYVGQPQHF
TRBJ1-5 | many | TRBV5-8 | 17 | CASSAQAAPGQNQPQHF
TRBJ1-6 | . | TRBV25-1 | 14 | CASRETGVISPLHF
TRBJ2-5 | . | TRBV7-2 | 13 | CASSSRQGQTQYF
TRBJ1-1 | . | TRBV7-2 | 15 | CASSSRQGALGEAFF
TRBJ2-7 | . | TRBV6-5 | 15 | CASSHKTGGSNEQYF
TRBJ2-2 | few | TRBV9 | 16 | CASSPRGGGNTGELFF
TRBJ1-5 | . | TRBV7-2 | 13 | CASTAGRNQPQHF
TRBJ1-2 | . | TRBV6-1 | 14 | CASSETIDSPGYTF
TRBJ2-1 | . | TRBV3-1/TRBV3-2 | 12 | CASSLAGVGQFF
TRBJ2-2 | few | TRBV28 | 14 | CASIRYSGAGELFF
TRBJ1-1 | . | TRBV6-2/TRBV6-3 | 14 | CASSIAGLNTEAFF
TRBJ1-5 | . | TRBV7-8 | 19 | CASSLFSFAWERGDQPQHF
TRBJ2-2 | . | TRBV18 | 16 | CASSPPGTANTGELFF
TRBJ2-1 | . | TRBV30 | 14 | CAWSPGSSYNEQFF
TRBJ2-5 | . | TRBV5-1 | 14 | CASNRQGSQETQYF
TRBJ1-1 | once | TRBV12-3/TRBV12-4 | 13 | CASRYEAHTEAFF
TRBJ2-1 | . | TRBV7-6 | 15 | CASSLIRGGLDEQFF
TRBJ2-1 | . | TRBV5-1 | 15 | CASSFGTGDRNEQFF
TRBJ2-7 | few | TRBV7-9 | 14 | CASSLGGVGYEQYF
TRBJ2-5 | . | TRBV2 | 14 | CASRDSEGPQTQYF
TRBJ1-5 | . | TRBV10-3 | 14 | CAIRDRGSNQPQHF
TRBJ2-7 | . | TRBV7-2 | 13 | CASSTRDSYEQYF
TRBJ1-5 | . | TRBV5-5 | 14 | CASSTGQINQPQHF
TRBJ2-6 | . | TRBV24-1 | 14 | CATEQSSGANVLTF
TRBJ1-6 | . | TRBV18 | 16 | CASSHMRGKKNSPLHF
TRBJ1-2 | . | TRBV11-3 | 15 | CASSPNSDSEDGYTF